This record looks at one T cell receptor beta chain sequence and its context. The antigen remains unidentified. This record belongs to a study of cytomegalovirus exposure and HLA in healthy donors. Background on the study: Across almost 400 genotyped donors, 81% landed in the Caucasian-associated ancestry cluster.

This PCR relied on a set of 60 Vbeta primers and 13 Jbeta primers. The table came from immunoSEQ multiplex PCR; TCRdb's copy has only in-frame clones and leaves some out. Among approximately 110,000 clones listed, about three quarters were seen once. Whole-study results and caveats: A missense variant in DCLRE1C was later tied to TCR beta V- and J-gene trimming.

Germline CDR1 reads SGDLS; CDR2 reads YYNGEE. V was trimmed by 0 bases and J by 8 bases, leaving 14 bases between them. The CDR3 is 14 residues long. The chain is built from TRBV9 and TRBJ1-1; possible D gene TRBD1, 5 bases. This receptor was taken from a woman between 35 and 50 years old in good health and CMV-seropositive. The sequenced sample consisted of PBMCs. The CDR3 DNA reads TGTGCCAGCAGCGTAGTGGCGACAGCCAAGGAAGCTTTCTTT. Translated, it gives CASSVVATAKEAFF. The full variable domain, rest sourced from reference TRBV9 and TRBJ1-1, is DSGVTQTPKHLITATGQRVTLRCSPRSGDLSVYWYQQSLDQGLQFLIQYYNGEERAKGNILERFSAQQFPDLHSELNLSSLELGDSALYFCASSVVATAKEAFFGQGTRLTVV.